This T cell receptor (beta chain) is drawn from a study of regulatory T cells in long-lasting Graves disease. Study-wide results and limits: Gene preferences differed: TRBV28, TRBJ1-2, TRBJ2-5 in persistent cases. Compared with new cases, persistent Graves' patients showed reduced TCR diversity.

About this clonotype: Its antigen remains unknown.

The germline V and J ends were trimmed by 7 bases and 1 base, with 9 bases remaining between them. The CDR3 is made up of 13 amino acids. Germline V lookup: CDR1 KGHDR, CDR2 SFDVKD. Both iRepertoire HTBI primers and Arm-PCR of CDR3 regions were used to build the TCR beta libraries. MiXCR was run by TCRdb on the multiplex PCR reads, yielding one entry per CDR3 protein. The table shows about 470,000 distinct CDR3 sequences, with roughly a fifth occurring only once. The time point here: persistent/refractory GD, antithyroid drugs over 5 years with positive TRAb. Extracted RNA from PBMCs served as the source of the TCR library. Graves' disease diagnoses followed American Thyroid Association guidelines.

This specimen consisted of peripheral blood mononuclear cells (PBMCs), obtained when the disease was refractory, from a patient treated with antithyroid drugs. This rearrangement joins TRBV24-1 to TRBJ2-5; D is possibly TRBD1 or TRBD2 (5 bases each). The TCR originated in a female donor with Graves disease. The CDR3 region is CATSGTAQETQYF. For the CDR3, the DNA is TGTGCCACCAGCGGGACGGCCCAAGAGACCCAGTACTTC.